This TCR beta chain was sequenced during a study of blood T cell repertoires in COVID-19. Across the study: Sources were T cells, B-cell-depleted T cells, or PBMCs; the material itself was cDNA or gDNA.

The CDR3 runs 13 residues. Trimming shortened V by 4 bases and J by 8 bases, and 14 bases separated the two germline ends. Looked up from germline, CDR1 is ENHRY and CDR2 is SYGVKD. Per the original methods: It was from reference gene primer amplification that nucleated cell counts were estimated. Clones were sequenced by immunoSEQ multiplex PCR, and TCRdb holds only the in-frame ones, with some missing. The DNA gave D and trimming, while V, J and clone size come from that table. Of about 230,000 clones listed, 65% to 85% are singletons. Specimen: peripheral blood. V usage is TRBV10-3 and J usage is TRBJ1-1, with D tentatively TRBD1 (6 bases). The clonotype was recovered from a man in his forties with acute or convalescent COVID-19. This chain's CDR3 is CAISGSTGPEAFF. The CDR3 bases are TGTGCCATCAGTGGGTCGACAGGACCAGAAGCTTTCTTT.